This entry lists 6 T cell receptor beta chains sequenced from one sample in a study of shared clonotypes between healthy human individuals. In the naive CD8 group, cells lacked CD45RO and were positively selected for CCR7, so terminally differentiated effector memory CD45RA+ cells were left out. Only in-frame clones appear in the TCRdb table, and some are missing; sequencing was by immunoSEQ multiplex PCR. Among some 580,000 clones listed, 98% were seen once. Sequenced material: naive CD8+ T cells sorted from blood. These receptor sequences come from a man aged 30-40 years in good health.

CDR3 sequence (DNA): TGTGCCAGCAGCGTACAGGGGGCTATGGAGACCCAGTACTTC. Encoded protein: CASSVQGAMETQYF. This chain links TRBV9 with TRBJ2-5, with 8 nucleotides matching TRBD1. The CDR3 has 14 amino acids. Germline V gene data show CDR1 as SGDLS and CDR2 as YYNGEE. V gave up 1 base and J gave up 5 bases; unmatched junction bases: 4.

In the case of this clone: The germline gene is not matched at one end of the junction; a read error may be the cause. The chain is built from TRBV25-1 and TRBJ2-1; tentative D call: TRBD1 (7 bases). Germline CDR1 reads MGHDK; CDR2 reads SYGVNS. The CDR3 totals 12 residues. In DNA form, the CDR3 reads TGTGCCAGCAGTGCTCAGGGGGGTGAGCGGTTCTTC. The encoded protein is CASSAQGGERFF.

This sequence joins TRBV7-9 and TRBJ1-1; TRBD1 matches 10 bases. Germline-derived CDR1 and CDR2 are SEHNR and FQNEAQ (reference sequence). V was clipped by 5 bases and J by 3 bases; unmatched bases: 6. This CDR3 region has 15 residues. The CDR3 DNA reads TGTGCCAGCAGCCCCCGACAGGGGGCGGACACTGAAGCTTTCTTT. This codes for CASSPRQGADTEAFF.

V usage is TRBV2 and J usage is TRBJ2-5; no clear D. Germline V gene lookup returns CDR1 SNHLY and CDR2 FYNNEI. V shed 7 bases and J shed 5 bases, with 11 bases lying between them. This CDR3 spans 12 amino acids. The CDR3 DNA is TGTGCCAGCAATACCAATGGGGAGACCCAGTACTTC. It yields the protein CASNTNGETQYF.

This clone has just one count. The rearrangement joins TRBV13 to TRBJ1-5; D is ambiguous. Trimming stripped 4 bases from V and 8 bases from J, with 9 bases between. Germline CDR1 reads PRHDT; CDR2 reads FYEKMQ (reference sequence). The CDR3 covers 12 residues. The CDR3 coding sequence is TGTGCCAGCAGCTCCTCGGCGGAGCCCCAGCATTTT. Its protein is CASSSSAEPQHF.

The chain has TRBV5-1 and TRBJ2-1; D possibly uses TRBD1 or TRBD2 (7 bases each). Germline V gives CDR1 SGHRS, CDR2 YFSETQ. Trimming took off 0 bases at V and 8 bases at J, with 12 bases between the two ends. This CDR3 spans 14 amino acids. DNA of the CDR3: TGCGCCAGCAGCTTGGCGACAGGGAGGGATGAGCAGTTCTTC. It is translated as CASSLATGRDEQFF. Complete variable domain (other parts from reference TRBV5-1 and TRBJ2-1): KAGVTQTPRYLIKTRGQQVTLSCSPISGHRSVSWYQQTPGQGLQFLFEYFSETQRNKGNFPGRFSGRQFSNSRSEMNVSTLELGDSALYLCASSLATGRDEQFFGPGTRLTVL.